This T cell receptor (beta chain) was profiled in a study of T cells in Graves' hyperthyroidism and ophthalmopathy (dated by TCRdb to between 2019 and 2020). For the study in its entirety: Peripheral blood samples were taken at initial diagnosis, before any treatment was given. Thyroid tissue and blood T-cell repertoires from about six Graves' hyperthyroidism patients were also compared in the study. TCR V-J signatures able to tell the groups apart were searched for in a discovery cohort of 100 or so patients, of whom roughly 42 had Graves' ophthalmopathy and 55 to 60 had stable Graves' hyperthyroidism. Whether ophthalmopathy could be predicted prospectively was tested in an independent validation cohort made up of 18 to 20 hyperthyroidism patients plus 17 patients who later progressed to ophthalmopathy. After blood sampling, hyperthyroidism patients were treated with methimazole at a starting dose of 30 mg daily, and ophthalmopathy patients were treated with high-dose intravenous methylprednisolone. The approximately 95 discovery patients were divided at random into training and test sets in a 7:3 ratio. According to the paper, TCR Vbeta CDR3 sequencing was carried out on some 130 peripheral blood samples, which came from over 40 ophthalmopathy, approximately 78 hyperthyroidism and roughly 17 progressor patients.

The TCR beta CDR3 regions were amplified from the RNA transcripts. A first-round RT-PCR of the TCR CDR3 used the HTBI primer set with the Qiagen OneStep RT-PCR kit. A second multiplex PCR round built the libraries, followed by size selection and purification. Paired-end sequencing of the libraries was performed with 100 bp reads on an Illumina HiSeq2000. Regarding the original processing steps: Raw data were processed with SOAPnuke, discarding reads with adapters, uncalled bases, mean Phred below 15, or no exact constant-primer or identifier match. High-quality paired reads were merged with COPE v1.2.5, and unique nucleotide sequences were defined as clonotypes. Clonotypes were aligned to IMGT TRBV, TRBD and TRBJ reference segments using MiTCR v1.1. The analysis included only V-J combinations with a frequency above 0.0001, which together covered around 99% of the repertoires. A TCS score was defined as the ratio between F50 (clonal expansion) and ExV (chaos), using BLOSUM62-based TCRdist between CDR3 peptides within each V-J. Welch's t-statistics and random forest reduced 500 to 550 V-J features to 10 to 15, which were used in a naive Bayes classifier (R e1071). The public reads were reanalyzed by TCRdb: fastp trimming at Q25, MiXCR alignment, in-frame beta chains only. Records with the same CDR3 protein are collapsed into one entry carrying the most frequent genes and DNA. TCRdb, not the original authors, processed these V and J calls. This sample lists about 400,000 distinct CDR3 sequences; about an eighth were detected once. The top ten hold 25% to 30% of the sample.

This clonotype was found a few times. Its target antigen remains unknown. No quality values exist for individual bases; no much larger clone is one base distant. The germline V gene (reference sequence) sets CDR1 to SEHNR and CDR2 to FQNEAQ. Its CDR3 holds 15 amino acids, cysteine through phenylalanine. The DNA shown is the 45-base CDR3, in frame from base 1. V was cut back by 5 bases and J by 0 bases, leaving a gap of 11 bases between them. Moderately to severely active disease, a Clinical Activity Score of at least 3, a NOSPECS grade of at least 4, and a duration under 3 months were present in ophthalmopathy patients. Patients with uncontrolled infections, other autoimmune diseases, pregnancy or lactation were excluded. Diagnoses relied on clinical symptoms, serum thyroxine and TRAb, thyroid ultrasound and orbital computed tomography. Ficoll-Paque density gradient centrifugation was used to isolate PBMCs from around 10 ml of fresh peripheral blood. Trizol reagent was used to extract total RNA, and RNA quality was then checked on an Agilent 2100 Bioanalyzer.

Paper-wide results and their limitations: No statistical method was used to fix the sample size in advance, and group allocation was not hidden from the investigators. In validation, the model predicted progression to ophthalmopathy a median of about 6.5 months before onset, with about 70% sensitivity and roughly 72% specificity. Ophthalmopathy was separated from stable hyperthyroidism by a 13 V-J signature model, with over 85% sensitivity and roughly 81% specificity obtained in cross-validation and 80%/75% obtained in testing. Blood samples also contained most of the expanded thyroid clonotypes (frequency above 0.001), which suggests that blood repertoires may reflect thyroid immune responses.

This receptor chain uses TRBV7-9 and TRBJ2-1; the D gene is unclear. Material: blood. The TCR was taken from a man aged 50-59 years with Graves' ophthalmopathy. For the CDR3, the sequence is CASSPVGRSYNEQFF. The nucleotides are TGTGCCAGCAGCCCTGTAGGCCGCTCCTACAATGAGCAGTTCTTC.